This T cell receptor beta chain was obtained from a study of neoadjuvant anti-PD-1 for oral cavity cancer (dated by TCRdb to the early 2020s). The study in broad terms: Before undergoing curative-intent surgical resection, most patients got three to four biweekly nivolumab doses at 3 mg/kg. A fourth nivolumab dose was given around day 43 to patients without progression, and definitive surgical resection was performed in those patients on days 50-56. Patients with complete response, partial response or stable disease by RECIST 1.1 were defined as responders, whereas patients with progression were defined as non-responders. The parent correlative cohort included approximately 13 patients, with an approximately 32% response rate. Study-level results and caveats: TCR analyses included only three patients per response group, and the authors called for larger cohorts for validation. Higher pretreatment blood Treg/Th17 ratios correlated with both higher pretreatment blood TCRbeta clonality and lower post-treatment tumor TCRbeta clonality. Within PBMCs, T cell clonality (Gini index) was significantly higher in non-responders than responders after neoadjuvant nivolumab.

Of note for this clone: The antigen it recognizes is unknown. No much larger clonotype is one base removed from it; base qualities were not supplied.

The CDR3 sequence holds 16 residues, the cysteine and phenylalanine included. The read is trimmed to its CDR3 DNA, 48 bases read in frame from base 1. Trimming costs V 0 bases and J 3 bases, and their ends lie 14 bases apart. Looking up the germline V gene yields CDR1 SGHRS and CDR2 YFSETQ. For deep sequencing, each PBMC sample was run in six replicates, with libraries mostly built from about 480 ng of input genomic DNA. TCRbeta libraries were prepared with the immunoSEQ hsTCRbeta kit according to the manufacturer's instructions. An Illumina NovaSeq 6000 S4 flow cell was used to sequence the final libraries, which had first been combined to 3 nM. From the authors' description of their analysis: The immunoSEQ Analyzer handled quality control and preprocessing of the raw data. The analysis was restricted to productive rearrangements, with each unique CDR3 amino acid sequence defining a clonotype. Using the R package tcR, the researchers computed the Gini-Simpson index as their estimate of repertoire clonality. Student's t test was used to compare Gini indices, while Pearson correlation assessed associations with tumor size change. The table comes from immuneACCESS by way of TCRdb, which keeps in-frame sequences with V and J called. Part of the clones is missing from these tables; in studies checked, under half for an unresolved V gene and the rest for unknown reasons. D and trimming come from the DNA, and the V and J calls and clone size come from that table. For this sample there are 73,000 or so clones; approximately 84% appear just once. 3% to 3.5% of the sample rests with the top ten.

The time point label corresponds to: after neoadjuvant nivolumab, at surgical resection. Patients had been newly diagnosed with stage II-IVA oral cavity squamous cell carcinoma, and no prior systemic or radiation treatment had been given to the patients. Everyone in the cohort had locally advanced, HPV-negative oral cavity squamous cell carcinoma. No culture maintenance or expansion was done, as the peripheral blood mononuclear cells went straight to analysis. The samples were obtained from a longitudinal correlative study of a single-arm phase II trial testing neoadjuvant nivolumab in oral cavity squamous cell carcinoma. Subject-matched pre- and post-treatment PBMCs and tumors from three responders and three non-responders underwent genomic DNA-based TCRbeta sequencing. Peripheral blood mononuclear cells were collected once before nivolumab treatment and again after treatment, at the time of surgery. Genomic DNA was isolated from PBMCs using the Maxwell RSC DNA from Cells kit.

This sequence originates from a person aged 40-85 years with oral cavity squamous cell carcinoma. This sample comprised PBMCs, obtained after nivolumab (anti-PD-1) treatment. The sequence joins TRBV5-1 to TRBJ2-3; possibly the D gene is TRBD2, per 6 matching bases. This receptor has the CDR3 CASSLAPGDLTDTQYF. The DNA reads as follows: TGCGCCAGCAGCTTGGCTCCGGGGGACCTAACAGATACGCAGTATTTT. The entire variable domain, with the stretches around the CDR3 drawn from the reference TRBV5-1 and TRBJ2-3 proteins, is KAGVTQTPRYLIKTRGQQVTLSCSPISGHRSVSWYQQTPGQGLQFLFEYFSETQRNKGNFPGRFSGRQFSNSRSEMNVSTLELGDSALYLCASSLAPGDLTDTQYFGPGTRLTVL.